This T cell receptor (beta chain) is drawn from a study of Ad26.COV2.S vaccination and SARS-CoV-2 variants. Generated by immunoSEQ multiplex PCR, the TCRdb table keeps only in-frame clones and is missing some. The sample lists 300,000 to 450,000 clones, under 95% occurring once. The CDR3 is made up of 15 amino acids. Germline CDR1 reads SGHAT; CDR2 reads FQNNGV. V shed 5 bases, J shed 9 bases, and the junction held 9 bases outside the gene matches. Here the sequenced sample was peripheral blood, taken after recovery from COVID-19. The J gene is TRBJ1-6, the V gene TRBV11-2; 8 bases are a match to TRBD1. The sequence was obtained from a human donor who had recovered from COVID-19. The CDR3 is CASSIITGGSSPLHF. The CDR3 coding sequence is TGTGCCAGCAGCATCATAACAGGGGGGTCTTCACCCCTCCACTTT.